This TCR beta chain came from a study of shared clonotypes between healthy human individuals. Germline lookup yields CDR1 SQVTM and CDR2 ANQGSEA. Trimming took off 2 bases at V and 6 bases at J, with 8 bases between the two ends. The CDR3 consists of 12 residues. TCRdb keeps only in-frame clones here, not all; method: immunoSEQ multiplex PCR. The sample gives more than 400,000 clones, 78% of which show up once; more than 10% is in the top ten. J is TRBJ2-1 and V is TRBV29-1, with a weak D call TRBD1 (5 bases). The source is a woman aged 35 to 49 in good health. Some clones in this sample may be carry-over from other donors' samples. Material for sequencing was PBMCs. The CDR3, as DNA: TGCAGCGTTGAACCCAGGGTCAATGAGCAGTTCTTC. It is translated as CSVEPRVNEQFF.